This entry features one T cell receptor (beta chain) sequence. What it binds is unknown. A much larger clonotype is one base distant, so this may be a read error. The sample comes from a study of CD8 T cells in ankylosing spondylitis. Broader study findings: From matched ankylosing spondylitis synovial fluid, disease-linked clones were reportedly recovered at significantly enriched levels.

Scientists made TCR beta libraries using quantitative 5'-RACE with molecular barcodes. TCRdb used MiXCR to reprocess the 5' RACE reads, holding one entry per CDR3 protein. The data hold 300,000 to 400,000 distinct CDR3 sequences, with 14% to 15% observed a single time. The length of the CDR3 is 14 residues. The germline V gene encodes CDR1 SQVTM and CDR2 ANQGSEA. V was trimmed by 4 bases and J by 8 bases, leaving 19 bases between them. The specimen was blood, either unsorted or a sorted T cell fraction (not recorded which). The source is a male donor with ankylosing spondylitis or in good health (not recorded which). This chain joins TRBV29-1 and TRBJ2-3; the D is unclear. CDR3 sequence: CSVAGLQREGTQYF. Here the CDR3 DNA reads TGCAGCGTTGCGGGTCTACAACGTGAAGGTACGCAGTATTTT.